The 5 T cell receptor beta chains listed next were all sequenced from one sample in a study of blood T cell repertoires in COVID-19. Data came from immunoSEQ multiplex PCR; TCRdb stores just in-frame clones and leaves some out. Here the sample spans about 62,000 clones, approximately 90% being singletons. Sequencing was done on a sample of peripheral blood. These receptors all stem from a woman aged 60-75 years with COVID-19, enrolled during active disease.

J is TRBJ1-2 and V is TRBV10-3; D gene unclear. This CDR3 region has 12 residues. V was pared by 8 bases and J by 4 bases, with 11 bases between. CDR1 is ENHRY, CDR2 SYGVKD, per germline. This CDR3 is CAIGLGSYGYTF. The CDR3 coding sequence is TGTGCCATCGGACTGGGAAGCTATGGCTACACCTTC.

The genes are TRBV15 and TRBJ1-4; D gene unclear. There are 16 residues in the CDR3. Germline V gene lookup returns CDR1 LNHNV and CDR2 YYDKDF (reference sequence). The ends were cut back, 0 bases at V and 2 bases at J, with 10 bases in the middle. The CDR3 loop is CATSRDLSGTNEKLFF. In nucleotides, the CDR3 is TGTGCCACCAGCAGAGATCTGTCCGGGACTAATGAAAAACTGTTTTTT.

The gene calls are TRBV6-4 and TRBJ2-1; 11 nucleotides line up with TRBD2. Per the germline V gene, CDR1 is MRHNA and CDR2 is SNTAGT. V lost 6 bases to trimming and J lost 4 bases; unmatched junction nucleotides: 5. There are 15 residues in the CDR3. The CDR3 sequence is CASSELAGAYNEQFF. The CDR3 DNA sequence: TGTGCCAGCAGCGAACTAGCGGGAGCTTACAATGAGCAGTTCTTC.

The chain carries TRBV28 and TRBJ2-6, with no clear D. Germline-derived CDR1 and CDR2 are MDHEN and SYDVKM. V was shortened by 2 bases and J by 0 bases, with 14 bases between the two germline ends. The CDR3 extends over 18 amino acids. DNA for the CDR3: TGTGCCAGCAGTTTAGGCCCCCGGGTAAACTCTGGGGCCAACGTCCTGACTTTC. It translates to CASSLGPRVNSGANVLTF.

The chain uses TRBV5-4 and TRBJ2-5, with D possibly TRBD1 on 6 matching bases. Trimming stripped 1 base from V and 5 bases from J, with 15 bases between. Germline V CDR1 and CDR2: SGHNT, YYREEE (reference sequence). CDR3 length: 15 residues. The chain's CDR3 is CASSLRTTGPETQYF. DNA for the CDR3: TGTGCCAGCAGCTTGCGAACAACAGGGCCCGAGACCCAGTACTTC.